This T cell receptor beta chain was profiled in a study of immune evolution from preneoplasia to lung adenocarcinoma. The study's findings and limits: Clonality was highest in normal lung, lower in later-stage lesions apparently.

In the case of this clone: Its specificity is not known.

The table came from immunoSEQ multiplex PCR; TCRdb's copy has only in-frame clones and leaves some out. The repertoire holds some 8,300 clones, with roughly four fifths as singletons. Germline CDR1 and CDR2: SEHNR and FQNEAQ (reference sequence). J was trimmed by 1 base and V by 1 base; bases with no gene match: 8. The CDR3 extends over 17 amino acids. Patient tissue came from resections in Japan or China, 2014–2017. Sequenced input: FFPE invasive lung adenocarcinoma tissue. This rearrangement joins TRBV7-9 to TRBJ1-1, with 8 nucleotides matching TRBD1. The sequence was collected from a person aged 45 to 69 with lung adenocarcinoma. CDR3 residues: CASSLGHTGTGNTEAFF. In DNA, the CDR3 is TGTGCCAGCAGCTTAGGTCACACCGGGACAGGGAACACTGAAGCTTTCTTT.